This T cell receptor (beta chain) was observed in a study of OX40 agonist ivuxolimab in advanced cancers. Background on the study: Head and neck, renal cell, melanoma or hepatocellular carcinoma were the cancers that dose-escalation patients had. Three patients responded partially, comprising one with hepatocellular carcinoma and two with cutaneous melanoma.

Trimming removed 4 bases at V and 4 bases at J, with 16 bases between. The CDR3 totals 15 residues. Germline loops: CDR1 SGHDN, CDR2 FVKESK. Only in-frame clones appear in the TCRdb table, and some are missing; sequencing was by immunoSEQ multiplex PCR. Of around 18,000 clones listed, 80% to 90% are singletons. Sequencing used CD4+ or CD8+ T cells sorted from blood, obtained in a trial of the OX40 agonist ivuxolimab. V gene TRBV14 combines with J gene TRBJ1-2; possibly TRBD1 for D (6 bases). The clonotype comes from an adult with an advanced solid tumor such as melanoma, head and neck, liver or kidney cancer. The CDR3 loop is CASSPRTEGGYGYTF. The CDR3 coding sequence is TGTGCCAGCAGCCCGCGGACAGAAGGGGGCTATGGCTACACCTTC. Full variable domain (remainder filled in from reference TRBV14 and TRBJ1-2): EAGVTQFPSHSVIEKGQTVTLRCDPISGHDNLYWYRRVMGKEIKFLLHFVKESKQDESGMPNNRFLAERTGGTYSTLKVQPAELEDSGVYFCASSPRTEGGYGYTFGSGTRLTVV.